The T cell receptor beta chain described here comes from a study of T cell responses to AZD1222 COVID-19 vaccine. Study observations and caveats: White British ancestry dominated among donors, who included more females, and clonal diversity was possibly underestimated. Following two doses of AZD1222, Spike-specific TCR breadth and depth rose.

Libraries were prepared by immunoSEQ multiplex PCR; TCRdb keeps only in-frame clonotypes and omits some of them. The table has 95,000 to 100,000 clones, over 75% seen once. The germline V and J ends were trimmed by 1 base and 6 bases, with 15 bases remaining between them. Germline V gene sequence: CDR1 SQVTM, CDR2 ANQGSEA. This CDR3 has 14 residues. Worth noting for this clone: Its antigen is unknown.

This rearrangement joins TRBV29-1 to TRBJ1-2; no clear D. Sequencing used peripheral blood, obtained on day 0 of AZD1222 vaccination. The sequence derives from an adult in good health. CDR3: CSVEVKGVVDGYTF. Here the CDR3 DNA reads TGCAGCGTTGAAGTCAAGGGAGTTGTGGATGGCTACACCTTC.